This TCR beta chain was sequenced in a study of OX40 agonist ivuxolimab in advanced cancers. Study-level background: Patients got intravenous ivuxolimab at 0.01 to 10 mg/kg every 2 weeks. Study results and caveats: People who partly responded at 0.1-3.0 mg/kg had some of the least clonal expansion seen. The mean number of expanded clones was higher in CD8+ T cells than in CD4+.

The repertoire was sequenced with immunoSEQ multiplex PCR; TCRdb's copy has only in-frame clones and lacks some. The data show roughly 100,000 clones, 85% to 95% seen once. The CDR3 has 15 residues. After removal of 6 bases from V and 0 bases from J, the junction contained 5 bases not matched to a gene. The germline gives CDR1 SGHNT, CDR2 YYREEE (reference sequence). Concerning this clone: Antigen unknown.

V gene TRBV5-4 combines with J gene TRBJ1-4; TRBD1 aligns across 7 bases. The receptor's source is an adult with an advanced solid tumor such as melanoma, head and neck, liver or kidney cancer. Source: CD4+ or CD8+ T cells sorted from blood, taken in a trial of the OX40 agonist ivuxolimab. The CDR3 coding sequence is TGTGCCAGCAAGGGGGCGCCCACAACTAATGAAAAACTGTTTTTT. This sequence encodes CASKGAPTTNEKLFF.